This is a list of T cell receptor beta chains from one sample in a study of blood T cell repertoires in COVID-19. Libraries were prepared by immunoSEQ multiplex PCR; TCRdb keeps only in-frame clonotypes and omits some of them. The sample holds approximately 140,000 clones, about four fifths seen once. The specimen sequenced was PBMCs or T cells enriched from blood (not recorded which). The receptors shown here come from a man in his forties or fifties with acute COVID-19. Each CDR3 is given with its conserved first and last residue. Each record gives: clone size, J gene, V gene, D gene, CDR3 DNA, CDR3 protein. The D gene is left open where the match is weak. Expanded clones are given a class, and other clones once, few, many or no size at all.

size: few; J: TRBJ2-3; V: TRBV19; D: -; DNA: TGTGCCAGTAGCCCGGGGTCGAATGCAGATACGCAGTATTTT; CDR3: CASSPGSNADTQYF
size: once; J: TRBJ2-2; V: TRBV29-1; D: TRBD2; DNA: TGCAGCGTGACCGGGACTAGCGGGAGTGCGAACACCGGGGAGCTGTTTTTT; CDR3: CSVTGTSGSANTGELFF
size: once; J: TRBJ1-5; V: TRBV24-1; D: -; DNA: TGTGCCACCAGTGATATCCCACAGCAGCCCCAGCATTTT; CDR3: CATSDIPQQPQHF
size: -; J: TRBJ1-5; V: TRBV19; D: TRBD1; DNA: TGTGCCAGTAGTATTAGTACGACAGGGCAATCCCAGCATTTT; CDR3: CASSISTTGQSQHF
size: -; J: TRBJ2-3; V: TRBV24-1; D: TRBD2; DNA: TGTGCCACCAGTGATCGCCTAGCGGGCCCCACAGATACGCAGTATTTT; CDR3: CATSDRLAGPTDTQYF
size: few; J: TRBJ1-5; V: TRBV10-3; D: -; DNA: TGTGCCATCAGTGAGGGGGCAGAAGATCAGCCCCAGCATTTT; CDR3: CAISEGAEDQPQHF
size: -; J: TRBJ1-1; V: TRBV3-1/TRBV3-2; D: -; DNA: TGTGCCAGCAGCCAAGATCAGATGAACACTGAAGCTTTCTTT; CDR3: CASSQDQMNTEAFF
size: -; J: TRBJ1-1; V: TRBV7-9; D: -; DNA: TGTGCCAGCAGCTTAGTAGCCCCTGAAGCTTTCTTT; CDR3: CASSLVAPEAFF
size: -; J: TRBJ2-2; V: TRBV7-7; D: TRBD1; DNA: TGTGCCAGCAGCTCACAGGGGAATTCCGGGGAGCTGTTTTTT; CDR3: CASSSQGNSGELFF
size: -; J: TRBJ1-1; V: TRBV6-5; D: TRBD1; DNA: TGTGCCAGCAGGGACAGGGTCAGACCTGAAGCTTTCTTT; CDR3: CASRDRVRPEAFF
size: -; J: TRBJ2-1; V: TRBV7-9; D: -; DNA: TGTGCCAGCAGCTCGCCGCCCCGACTAGTAAATGAGCAGTTCTTC; CDR3: CASSSPPRLVNEQFF